The clone carrying this TCR beta chain was seen more than once but under ten times. The data are from a study of long-term antiretroviral therapy in people with HIV. Overall study: The 2015 recommendation for immediate ART came about a decade after the earliest samples.

The CDR3 is made up of 9 amino acids. Germline assignment: CDR1 MGHRA and CDR2 YSYEKL. Between the trimmed V and J ends, which lost 4 bases and 7 bases, there was a span of 2 bases. Survey-level immunoSEQ v3.0 assays were run. Sequencing used immunoSEQ multiplex PCR; TCRdb keeps in-frame clones, though not all of them. The sample lists 42,000 or so clones; around 86% were seen once. This specimen was unsorted PBMCs, taken 0.1 years before starting antiretroviral therapy. This chain links TRBV4-1 with TRBJ2-7; D is unclear. This sequence was found in a woman in her forties or fifties with HIV. Here the CDR3 reads CASSREQYF. The CDR3 DNA follows: TGCGCCAGCAGCCGAGAGCAGTACTTC.